The entry below describes one TCR beta chain. In its sample, this clonotype was seen a few times. Its specific antigen is unknown. It has no much larger one-base neighbor in the sample; base qualities were not kept. This sample is part of a study of T cells after yellow fever vaccination (dated by TCRdb to about 2019). Regarding the complete study: The SMART-Seq v4 Ultra Low Input RNA kit was used to prepare libraries from fractions with low cell numbers. Bulk TCR alpha and beta repertoires were sequenced longitudinally to track T-cell clones before and after primary and booster YFV17D yellow fever vaccination. The cohort comprised two healthy male donors, one aged 18 to 29 and one aged 30 to 40 years. Blood samples were taken at several timepoints before and after primary and secondary immunization, and bulk PBMC replicates and cell subsets were isolated.

Sequencing used an Illumina NovaSeq 6000. TCR cDNA was synthesized by 5'RACE template switching, through which a universal primer site and unique molecular identifiers were introduced. Priming of cDNA synthesis was performed from both the TCR alpha and TCR beta constant segments. Library amplification used two PCR steps, and the second PCR step added sample barcodes and sequencing adapters. Sequencing of libraries was performed on Illumina HiSeq 2500 (2x100 bp) or NovaSeq (2x150 bp). As for the original processing: Demultiplexing of reads and collapsing into UMI consensus sequences were performed with MIGEC, and V(D)J alignment was carried out with MiXCR. Using edgeR on replicate PBMC samples, clonotypes were called vaccine-responding if FDR was below 0.01 and the log2 fold change was above 5 up to day 15. Each bulk clonotype received a CD4 or CD8 identity based on whether the sequenced CD4 or CD8 repertoire contained that clonotype at higher abundance. TCRdb's own reprocessing of the public reads used fastp at Q25 and MiXCR and kept productive beta chains. Rows are combined by CDR3 protein, so each entry shows the most common genes and DNA. In this record, the V and J calls reflect TCRdb's handling and not the investigators' own analysis. The sample table records approximately 330,000 distinct CDR3 sequences; around 13% of these occur just once. In total, the top ten clones hold approximately 3.4% of the sample.

This specimen's treatment or condition label, per the study, means: live attenuated yellow fever vaccine strain. A standard Ficoll-Paque protocol was used to isolate PBMCs from peripheral blood. CD4 and CD8 T-cell fractions were isolated with Dynabeads CD4 and CD8 positive selection kits. TriZol was used to extract RNA from bulk PBMCs, CD4 and CD8 fractions, and dextramer-positive and dextramer-negative fractions. Broad study findings and their caveats: Because abundant contaminating clonotypes from the bulk population could be contained in FACS-sorted repertoires, computational filtering was required. A small fraction of clonotypes appeared in both the CD4 and CD8 compartments, likely as a result of convergent recombination. Because only a couple of donors were included in the study, the extent to which the findings can be generalized is limited. After the booster, most of the clones that had expanded following primary vaccination were detected again (just under 97% of CD4 and around nine tenths of CD8), which suggests that memory was broadly maintained. The secondary T-cell response was weaker than the primary response but faster, peaking on day 5 instead of day 15.

V is cut back by 3 bases and J by 5 bases, with 12 bases in the junction unmatched. Including the terminal cysteine and phenylalanine, the CDR3 comprises 18 residues. Only the CDR3 DNA is retained, 54 bases long and in frame from the first base. The germline V gene encodes CDR1 SGHTA and CDR2 FQGNSA. The chain employs TRBV7-2 and TRBJ2-1, and 11 junctional nucleotides match TRBD2. This clonotype was sampled from a man younger than 35 who received the YFV17D yellow fever vaccine. The sample consisted of CD4+ T cells sorted from PBMCs, taken 15 days after the yellow fever booster vaccination. The sequence in DNA is TGTGCCAGCAGCTTCGTCGCTAGCGGGGGGCGGTCCAACAATGAGCAGTTCTTC. Its amino acids are CASSFVASGGRSNNEQFF.